Only a few counts were recorded for the clone carrying this T cell receptor (beta chain). Germline assignment: CDR1 LNHDA and CDR2 SQIVND (reference sequence). The CDR3 loop spans 14 amino acids. V shed 2 bases and J shed 6 bases, with 8 bases lying between them. Clones were sequenced by immunoSEQ multiplex PCR, and TCRdb holds only the in-frame ones, with some missing. Of approximately 290,000 clones detected, approximately 92% appear once; the ten largest clones hold 0.95% to 1.2%. This sample was taken from a study of blood T cell repertoires in COVID-19. Study-wide context: PBMCs, B-cell-depleted T cells, or T cells provided the cDNA or gDNA that made up the material.

Two negative PCRs, clearance, or symptom resolution were required of recovered Cohort 3 donors. The sample taken for sequencing was PBMCs or T cells enriched from blood (not recorded which). The chain is built from TRBV19 and TRBJ1-6; D remains ambiguous. This receptor was taken from a woman aged 25 to 39 who had recovered from COVID-19. The CDR3 DNA follows: TGTGCCAGTAGTATATTGGGAGTTAATTCACCCCTCCACTTT. It yields the protein CASSILGVNSPLHF. Variable domain in full (rest from reference TRBV19 and TRBJ1-6): DGGITQSPKYLFRKEGQNVTLSCEQNLNHDAMYWYRQDPGQGLRLIYYSQIVNDFQKGDIAEGYSVSREKKESFPLTVTSAQKNPTAFYLCASSILGVNSPLHFGNGTRLTVT.